The present TCR beta chain was sequenced within a study of radiation and T cells in renal cell carcinoma. Study at large: Nephrectomy followed 15 Gy stereotactic body radiation by 4 weeks.

The assay was immunoSEQ multiplex PCR, and TCRdb's table has in-frame clones only and misses some. In the table there are around 76,000 clones, 82% of which are singletons. The trim removed 5 bases at V and 0 bases at J, leaving 6 bases unmatched. This CDR3 is built from 17 residues. The germline V gene has CDR1 SEHNR and CDR2 FQNEAQ (reference sequence). The time point denotes: blood 2 weeks post-SBRT. The treatment was: 15 Gy SBRT to primary tumor, nephrectomy 4 weeks later. The TCR sequence derives from a man between 60 and 70 years old with renal cell carcinoma. The chain has TRBV7-9 and TRBJ2-1; 11 bases are a match to TRBD2. Source: blood, taken from a patient whose treatment included radiotherapy and nephrectomy. The CDR3 here is CASSGTSGRSSYNEQFF. CDR3 coding DNA: TGTGCCAGCAGCGGGACTAGCGGTAGGAGCTCCTACAATGAGCAGTTCTTC.